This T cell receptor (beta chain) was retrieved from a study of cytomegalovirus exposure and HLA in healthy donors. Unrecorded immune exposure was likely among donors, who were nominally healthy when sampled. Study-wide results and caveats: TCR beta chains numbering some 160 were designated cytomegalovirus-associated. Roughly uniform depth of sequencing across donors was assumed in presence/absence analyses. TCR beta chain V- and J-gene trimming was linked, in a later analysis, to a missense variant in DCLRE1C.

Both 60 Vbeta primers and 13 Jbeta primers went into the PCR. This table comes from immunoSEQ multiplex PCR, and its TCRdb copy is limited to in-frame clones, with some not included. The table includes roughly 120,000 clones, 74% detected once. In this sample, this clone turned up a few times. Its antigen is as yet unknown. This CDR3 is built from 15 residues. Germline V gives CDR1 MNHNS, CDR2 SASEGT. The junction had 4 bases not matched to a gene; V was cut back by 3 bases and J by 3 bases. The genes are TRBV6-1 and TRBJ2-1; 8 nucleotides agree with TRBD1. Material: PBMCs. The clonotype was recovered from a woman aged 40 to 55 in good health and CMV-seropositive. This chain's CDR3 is CASSEQGAHYNEQFF. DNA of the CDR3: TGTGCCAGCAGTGAGCAGGGGGCCCACTACAATGAGCAGTTCTTC.